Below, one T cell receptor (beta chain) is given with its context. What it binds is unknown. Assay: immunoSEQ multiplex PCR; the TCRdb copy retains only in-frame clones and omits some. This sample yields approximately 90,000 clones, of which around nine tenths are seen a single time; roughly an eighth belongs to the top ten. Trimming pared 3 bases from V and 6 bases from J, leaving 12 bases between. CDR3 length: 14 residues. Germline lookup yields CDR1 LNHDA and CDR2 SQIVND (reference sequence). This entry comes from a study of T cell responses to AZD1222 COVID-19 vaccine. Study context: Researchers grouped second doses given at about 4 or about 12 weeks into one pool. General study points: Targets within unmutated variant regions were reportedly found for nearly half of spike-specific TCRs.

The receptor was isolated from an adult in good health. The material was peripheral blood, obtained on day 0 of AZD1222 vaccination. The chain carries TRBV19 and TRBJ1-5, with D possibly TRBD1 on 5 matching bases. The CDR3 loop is CASSIRRRGQPQHF. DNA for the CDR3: TGTGCCAGTAGTATTCGCAGGAGGGGTCAGCCCCAGCATTTT.